This T cell receptor (beta chain) derives from a study of shared clonotypes between healthy human individuals. Background on the study: Researchers assigned three CD4 naive, three CD4 memory, two CD8 naive and one CD8 memory plate to each donor. Points from the study as a whole: As a rule, naive subsets had a larger estimated richness than memory subsets. Of the naive CD4 clonotypes, roughly 5% were shared across a few donors.

The sample holds one count of this clone. Its antigen remains unknown. The CDR3 has 15 residues. V was trimmed by 4 bases and J by 2 bases, leaving 13 bases between them. Germline lookup yields CDR1 MGHRA and CDR2 YSYEKL. Generated by immunoSEQ multiplex PCR, the TCRdb table keeps only in-frame clones and is missing some. The table has hundreds of thousands of clones, 96% seen once. The chain is built from TRBV4-1 and TRBJ2-3; tentatively, D is TRBD1 or TRBD2 (5 bases each). Sequencing input: memory CD8+ T cells sorted from blood. Documented subset: CD45RO+ cells pooled with CCR7-negative TemRA cells. This clonotype was sampled from a young man in good health. The CDR3 nucleotides are TGCGCCAGCAGCCGGGACGGCGCCCTCACAGATACGCAGTATTTT. It specifies CASSRDGALTDTQYF.